Below, 3 T cell receptor beta chains from the same sample are listed, as sequenced in a study of blood T cell repertoires in COVID-19. The assay was immunoSEQ multiplex PCR, and TCRdb's table has in-frame clones only and misses some. The sample records fewer than 200,000 clones, approximately 86% being singletons. The material sequenced was peripheral blood. The receptors come from a man aged 35 to 55 with active or convalescent COVID-19.

CDR3 sequence reads: CASSHGGLTGTGGSTEAFF. The CDR3 DNA reads TGTGCCAGCAGTCACGGGGGGTTAACCGGGACAGGGGGTAGCACTGAAGCTTTCTTT. The rearrangement joins TRBV6-6 to TRBJ1-1, with TRBD1 matching over 11 bases. Germline CDR1 MNHNY, CDR2 SVGAGI (reference sequence). This CDR3 has 19 residues. J gave up 4 bases and V 5 bases, and 18 bases lay outside the gene matches.

The gene calls are TRBV11-3 and TRBJ1-2; D is unresolved. This CDR3 is built from 14 residues. V was clipped by 2 bases and J by 8 bases, with 15 bases between them. Germline CDR1 SGHNT, CDR2 YENEEA. The chain's CDR3 is CASSLTATGNGYTF. The CDR3 nucleotides are TGTGCCAGCAGCTTAACTGCGACGGGAAACGGCTACACCTTC.

Only one count was recorded for this clone. The chain combines TRBV2 with TRBJ2-7; 11 bases line up with TRBD2. The V and J ends lost 7 bases and 7 bases, in that order; junction bases with no gene match: 12. This CDR3 comprises 15 residues. Germline lookup yields CDR1 SNHLY and CDR2 FYNNEI. The CDR3 DNA sequence: TGTGCCAGCACCAAACCTAGCGGGGGGTCGGGGGAGCAGTACTTC. It is translated as CASTKPSGGSGEQYF.